Below are 19 T cell receptor beta chains sequenced from a single sample in a study of control samples from healthy donors and cancer patients. Some clones are missing from TCRdb's copy, which holds only in-frame ones; the method was immunoSEQ multiplex PCR. The sample lists over 100,000 clones, more than 70% occurring once. The material sequenced was blood. The receptor source for this set is a man between 35 and 55 years old in good health.

The chain links TRBV19 to TRBJ2-7; D unresolved. V shed 3 bases and J shed 4 bases, with 22 bases lying between them. This CDR3 spans 17 amino acids. The germline V gene has CDR1 LNHDA and CDR2 SQIVND (reference sequence). Here the CDR3 reads CASSITPLGSSIYEQYF. The CDR3 coding sequence is TGTGCCAGTAGTATTACCCCTCTAGGAAGTTCGATATACGAGCAGTACTTC.

This chain links TRBV19 with TRBJ1-6; 8 bases are a match to TRBD1. Germline loops: CDR1 LNHDA, CDR2 SQIVND (reference sequence). Losses at the gene ends were 7 bases for V and 5 bases for J; bases not matched to a gene: 7. This CDR3 region has 15 residues. The CDR3 loop reads CASTPGTGNNSPLHF. The CDR3 DNA sequence: TGTGCCAGTACCCCCGGGACAGGAAATAATTCACCCCTCCACTTT.

This chain uses TRBV25-1 with TRBJ1-1; D remains ambiguous. The germline V and J ends were trimmed by 7 bases and 3 bases, with 6 bases remaining between them. Germline CDR1 reads MGHDK; CDR2 reads SYGVNS. The CDR3 runs 11 residues. In nucleotides, the CDR3 is TGTGCCAGCACAAAGTACACTGAAGCTTTCTTT. Protein: CASTKYTEAFF.

The rearrangement uses TRBV5-1 and TRBJ1-2; 7 positions agree with TRBD1. V lost 4 bases to trimming and J lost 9 bases; unmatched junction nucleotides: 6. This CDR3 contains 12 residues. From germline, CDR1 is SGHRS and CDR2 YFSETQ. CDR3 sequence (DNA): TGCGCCAGCAGCGGGGGACAGAGTAGCTACACCTTC. Translation gives CASSGGQSSYTF.

CDR3 DNA sequence: TGTGCCTGGAGTGCAGGGAGCAATCAGCCCCAGCATTTT. Translating it yields CAWSAGSNQPQHF. The chain couples TRBV30 to TRBJ1-5; tentatively, D is TRBD1 (5 bases). The CDR3 contains 13 residues. Germline loops: CDR1 GTSNPN, CDR2 SVGIG (reference sequence). Trimming pared 1 base from V and 1 base from J, leaving 5 bases between.

The V call is TRBV7-9, the J call TRBJ2-3; D uncertain. Germline V gives CDR1 SEHNR, CDR2 FQNEAQ (reference sequence). The CDR3 covers 13 residues. With 1 base removed from V and 5 bases from J, the gap between germline ends came to 7 bases. CDR3 in amino acids: CASSLDGRDTQYF. The CDR3 DNA follows: TGTGCCAGCAGCTTAGACGGCCGAGATACGCAGTATTTT.

J is TRBJ2-1 and V is TRBV9, with D perhaps being TRBD1 or TRBD2 (6 bases each). CDR3 length: 15 residues. V shed 0 bases and J shed 10 bases, with 17 bases lying between them. Per the germline V gene, CDR1 is SGDLS and CDR2 is YYNGEE. DNA for the CDR3: TGTGCCAGCAGCGTAGATGGGGGGCGGGTCGAAGAGCAGTTCTTC. The encoded protein is CASSVDGGRVEEQFF.

The CDR3 DNA follows: TGTGCCAGCAGGGCGGGGGCCAGCACAGATACGCAGTATTTT. Protein sequence: CASRAGASTDTQYF. V is TRBV6-4 and J is TRBJ2-3; the D gene is possibly TRBD2 (7 bases). This CDR3 has 14 amino acids. Trimming removed 6 bases from V and 0 bases from J, with 10 bases in between. The germline V gene has CDR1 MRHNA and CDR2 SNTAGT.

J is TRBJ2-3 and V is TRBV4-1; 8 nucleotides match TRBD2. The V gene's germline CDR1 is MGHRA and CDR2 YSYEKL. Trimming at V came to 2 bases and at J to 4 bases, leaving 5 bases not matched to a gene. The CDR3 contains 15 residues. CDR3 DNA: TGCGCCAGCAGCCAATTACGGGGGGGCTCAGATACGCAGTATTTT. Its protein is CASSQLRGGSDTQYF.

This chain links TRBV2 with TRBJ2-2; D unclear. CDR1 is SNHLY, CDR2 FYNNEI, per germline. CDR3 size: 13 residues. Trimming removed 7 bases from V and 0 bases from J, with 6 bases in between. CDR3 sequence: CASTKTNTGELFF. In DNA, the CDR3 is TGTGCCAGCACCAAAACGAACACCGGGGAGCTGTTTTTT.

This clone has just one count. V is TRBV13 and J is TRBJ1-5; no clear D. V lost 5 bases, J lost 0 bases, and 8 bases lay in between. The V gene's germline CDR1 is PRHDT and CDR2 FYEKMQ (reference sequence). CDR3 length: 14 amino acids. Here the CDR3 DNA reads TGTGCCAGCAGCCGCGGATCTAGCAATCAGCCCCAGCATTTT. It translates to CASSRGSSNQPQHF.

The chain combines TRBV9 with TRBJ1-6, with 7 bases matching TRBD1. CDR3 size: 16 residues. V dropped 3 bases and J dropped 2; count of bases not matched to a gene: 5. Germline CDR1 SGDLS, CDR2 YYNGEE. As DNA, the CDR3 is TGTGCCAGCAGCGAACAGGGGTTCGCCTATAATTCACCCCTCCACTTT. This sequence encodes CASSEQGFAYNSPLHF.

The chain carries TRBV7-9 and TRBJ2-2; TRBD1 matches 10 bases. V lost 5 bases, J lost 1 base, and 4 bases stayed unmatched. Germline CDR1 is SEHNR and CDR2 is FQNEAQ (reference sequence). The CDR3 has 16 residues. The CDR3 protein is CASSPRTGGNTGELFF. CDR3 DNA sequence: TGTGCCAGCAGCCCACGGACAGGGGGGAACACCGGGGAGCTGTTTTTT.

This clone has just one count. The rearrangement joins TRBV29-1 to TRBJ2-3; 7 bases are shared with TRBD2. Looked up from germline, CDR1 is SQVTM and CDR2 is ANQGSEA. The CDR3 covers 13 residues. The V and J ends lost 7 bases and 5 bases, in that order; junction bases with no gene match: 9. The CDR3 reads CSAPGLTQDTQYF. As DNA, the CDR3 is TGCAGCGCTCCGGGACTAACACAAGATACGCAGTATTTT.

The gene calls are TRBV7-9 and TRBJ2-3; TRBD2 agrees at 8 bases. Germline V gene data show CDR1 as SEHNR and CDR2 as FQNEAQ (reference sequence). V shed 1 base, J shed 6 bases, and the junction held 18 bases outside the gene matches. CDR3 length: 19 amino acids. Here the CDR3 DNA reads TGTGCCAGCAGCTTAGGATCGCTAGCGGGCTACCGAAGTCAGGATACGCAGTATTTT. It encodes CASSLGSLAGYRSQDTQYF.

The V gene is TRBV6-5, the J gene TRBJ1-1; TRBD1 matches at 7 bases. Germline values: CDR1 MNHEY, CDR2 SVGAGI. The CDR3 length is 15 residues. V shed 0 bases, J shed 5 bases, and the junction held 6 bases outside the gene matches. CDR3 sequence reads: CASSYSDRADTEAFF. CDR3 DNA: TGTGCCAGCAGTTACTCCGACAGGGCGGATACTGAAGCTTTCTTT.

The chain recombines TRBV24-1 with TRBJ1-3; D is possibly TRBD1 (6 bases). The germline gives CDR1 KGHDR, CDR2 SFDVKD. With 10 bases removed from V and 3 bases from J, the gap between germline ends came to 9 bases. This CDR3 comprises 12 residues. The CDR3 loop is CATQGYGNTIYF. CDR3 coding DNA: TGTGCCACTCAGGGGTATGGAAACACCATATATTTT.

In its sample, this clone was seen once. The chain has TRBV2 and TRBJ1-5; D remains ambiguous. Trimming stripped 7 bases from V and 6 bases from J, with 13 bases between. The germline V gene has CDR1 SNHLY and CDR2 FYNNEI. The CDR3 loop spans 13 amino acids. This CDR3 is CASKREVRQPQHF. DNA for the CDR3: TGTGCCAGCAAGAGGGAAGTCCGTCAGCCCCAGCATTTT.

Note on this clone: The sample has other DNA sequences that encode this CDR3 too. The V call is TRBV25-1, the J call TRBJ1-2; maybe TRBD1 (6 bases). Germline CDR1 and CDR2: MGHDK and SYGVNS. The CDR3 is made up of 15 amino acids. The germline V and J ends were trimmed by 4 bases and 8 bases, with 20 bases remaining between them. Here the CDR3 reads CASSGPGGLGWGYTF. DNA of the CDR3: TGTGCCAGCAGTGGTCCGGGGGGGCTTGGATGGGGCTACACCTTC.